This is a list of T cell receptor beta chains from one sample in a study of CD8+ T cells in alopecia areata. Measured with immunoSEQ multiplex PCR; TCRdb has only the in-frame clones, and not every one. The table has fewer than 250,000 clones, roughly three fifths seen once; the top ten hold roughly 0.71%. The source was CD4+ T cells sorted from blood, collected at week 4, from a patient treated with tofacitinib. The receptor source for this set is a human donor with alopecia areata. Each CDR3 is given with its conserved first and last residue. The order of the fields is clone size, J gene, V gene, CDR3 protein. Only part of the rows carry a size: once, few, many, or a class if the clone is expanded.

>few|TRBJ2-5|TRBV9
CASSVRGRETQYF
>.|TRBJ2-5|TRBV7-2
CASSNPLAVQQETQYF
>.|TRBJ2-1|TRBV18
CASSPMAVNNEQFF
>few|TRBJ2-1|TRBV7-3
CASSLFRGANEQFF
>.|TRBJ1-4|TRBV7-2
CASSLQGLNEKLFF
>.|TRBJ2-7|TRBV10-2
CASSPSYEQYF
>.|TRBJ2-5|TRBV29-1
CSVGLETQYF
>.|TRBJ2-1|TRBV25-1
CASRQGAINEQFF
>once|TRBJ2-1|TRBV7-2
CASSFDGEVGFF
>.|TRBJ2-1|TRBV5-1
CASSSDSYNEQFF
>.|TRBJ1-1|TRBV5-6
CASSFPRRNTEAFF
>.|TRBJ1-2|TRBV6-6
CASSPRAAREGYTF
>.|TRBJ2-7|TRBV5-1
CASKRTGGYEQYF
>once|TRBJ1-5|TRBV28
CASSSRTDALAELRQPQHF
>.|TRBJ2-3|TRBV7-9
CASSSSGAGDTQYF
>.|TRBJ2-2|TRBV4-1
CASSSPGLLRELFF
>.|TRBJ2-2|TRBV5-1
CASSSGQGVNTGELFF
>.|TRBJ2-4|TRBV2
CASSDEGPNIQYF
>many|TRBJ2-2|TRBV5-4
CASSREVNTGELFF
>.|TRBJ2-5|TRBV4-3
CASSQGARETQYF